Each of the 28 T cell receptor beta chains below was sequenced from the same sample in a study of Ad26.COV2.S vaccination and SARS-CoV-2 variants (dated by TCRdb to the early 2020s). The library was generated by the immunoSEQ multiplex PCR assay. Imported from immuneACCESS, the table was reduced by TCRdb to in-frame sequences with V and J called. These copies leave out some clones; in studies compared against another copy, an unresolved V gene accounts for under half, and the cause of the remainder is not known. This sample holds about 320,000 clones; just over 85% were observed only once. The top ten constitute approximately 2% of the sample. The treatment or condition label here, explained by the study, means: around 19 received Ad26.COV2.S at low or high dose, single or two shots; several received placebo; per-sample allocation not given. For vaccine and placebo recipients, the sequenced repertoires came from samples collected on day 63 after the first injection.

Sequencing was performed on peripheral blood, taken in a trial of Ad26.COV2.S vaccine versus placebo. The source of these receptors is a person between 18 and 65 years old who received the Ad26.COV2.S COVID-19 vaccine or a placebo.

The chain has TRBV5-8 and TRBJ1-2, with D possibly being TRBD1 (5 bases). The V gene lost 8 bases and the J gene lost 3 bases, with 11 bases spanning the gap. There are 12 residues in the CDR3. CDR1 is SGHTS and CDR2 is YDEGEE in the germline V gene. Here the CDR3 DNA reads TGTGCCAGGAGCGGGGCTGACTATGGCTACACCTTC. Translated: CARSGADYGYTF. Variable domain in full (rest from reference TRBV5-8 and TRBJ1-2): EAGVTQSPTHLIKTRGQQATLRCSPISGHTSVYWYQQALGLGLQFLLWYDEGEERNRGNFPPRFSGRQFPNYSSELNVNALELEDSALYLCARSGADYGYTFGSGTRLTVV.

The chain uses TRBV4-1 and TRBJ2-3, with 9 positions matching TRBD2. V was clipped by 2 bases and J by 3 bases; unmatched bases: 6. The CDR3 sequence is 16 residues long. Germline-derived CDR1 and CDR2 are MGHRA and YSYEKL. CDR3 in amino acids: CASSQTLAGGTDTQYF. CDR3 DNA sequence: TGCGCCAGCAGCCAAACCTTGGCGGGGGGGACAGATACGCAGTATTTT.

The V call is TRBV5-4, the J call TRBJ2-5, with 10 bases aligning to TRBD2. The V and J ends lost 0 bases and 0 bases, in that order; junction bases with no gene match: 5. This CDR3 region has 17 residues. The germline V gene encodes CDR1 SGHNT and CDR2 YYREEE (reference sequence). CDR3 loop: CASSLGASGGYQETQYF. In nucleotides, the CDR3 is TGTGCCAGCAGCTTGGGGGCTAGCGGGGGATACCAAGAGACCCAGTACTTC. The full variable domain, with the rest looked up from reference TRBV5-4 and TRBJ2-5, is ETGVTQSPTHLIKTRGQQVTLRCSSQSGHNTVSWYQQALGQGPQFIFQYYREEENGRGNFPPRFSGLQFPNYSSELNVNALELDDSALYLCASSLGASGGYQETQYFGPGTRLLVL.

CDR3 in amino acids: CASSQSGANSPLHF. For the CDR3, the DNA is TGTGCCAGCTCACAATCGGGGGCCAATTCACCCCTCCACTTT. This rearrangement joins TRBV18 to TRBJ1-6, with a weak D call TRBD1 (6 bases). The CDR3 loop spans 14 amino acids. V lost 4 bases to trimming and J lost 7 bases, with 11 bases between them. Germline CDR1 and CDR2: KGHSH and LQKENI.

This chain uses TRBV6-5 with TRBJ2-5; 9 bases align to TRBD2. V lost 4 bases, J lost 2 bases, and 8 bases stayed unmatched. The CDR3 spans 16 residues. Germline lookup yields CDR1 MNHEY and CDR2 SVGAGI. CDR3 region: CASSLFASGAQETQYF. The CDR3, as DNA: TGTGCCAGCAGTTTATTCGCTAGCGGGGCTCAAGAGACCCAGTACTTC.

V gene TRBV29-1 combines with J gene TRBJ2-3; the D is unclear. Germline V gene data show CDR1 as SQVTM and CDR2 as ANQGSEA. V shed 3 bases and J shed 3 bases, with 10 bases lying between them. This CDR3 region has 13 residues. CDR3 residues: CSVDIGKTDTQYF. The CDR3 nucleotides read TGCAGCGTTGACATTGGGAAGACAGATACGCAGTATTTT.

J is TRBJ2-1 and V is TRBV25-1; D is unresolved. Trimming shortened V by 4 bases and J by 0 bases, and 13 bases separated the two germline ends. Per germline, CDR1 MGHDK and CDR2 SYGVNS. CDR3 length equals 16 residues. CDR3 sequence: CASSGGTVSSYNEQFF. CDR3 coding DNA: TGTGCCAGCAGTGGCGGAACAGTCAGCTCCTACAATGAGCAGTTCTTC.

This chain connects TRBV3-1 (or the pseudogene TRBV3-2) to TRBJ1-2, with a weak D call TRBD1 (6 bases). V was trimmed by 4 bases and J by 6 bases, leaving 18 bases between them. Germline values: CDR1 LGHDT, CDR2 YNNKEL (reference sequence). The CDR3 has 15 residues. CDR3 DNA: TGTGCCAGCAGCCTAAGGGACATTGCGGGTCATGGCTACACCTTC. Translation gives CASSLRDIAGHGYTF.

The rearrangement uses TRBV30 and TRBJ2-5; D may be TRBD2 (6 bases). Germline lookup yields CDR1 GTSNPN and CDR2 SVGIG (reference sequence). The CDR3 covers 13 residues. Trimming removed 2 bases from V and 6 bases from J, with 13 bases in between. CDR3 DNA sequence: TGTGCCTGGAGTTCCAGCGGGTGGCAGACCCAGTACTTC. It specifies CAWSSSGWQTQYF.

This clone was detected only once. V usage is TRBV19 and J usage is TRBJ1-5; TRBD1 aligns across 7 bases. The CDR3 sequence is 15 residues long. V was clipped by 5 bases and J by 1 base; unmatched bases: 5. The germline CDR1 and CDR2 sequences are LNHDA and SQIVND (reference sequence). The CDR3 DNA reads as TGTGCCAGTAGTTTGACAGGGCCGAGCAATCAGCCCCAGCATTTT. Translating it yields CASSLTGPSNQPQHF.

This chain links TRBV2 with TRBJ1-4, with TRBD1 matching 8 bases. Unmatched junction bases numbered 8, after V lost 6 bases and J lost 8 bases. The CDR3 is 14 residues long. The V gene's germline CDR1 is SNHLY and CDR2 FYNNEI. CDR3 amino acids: CASRIGQGEEKLFF. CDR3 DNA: TGTGCCAGCAGAATAGGACAGGGAGAGGAAAAACTGTTTTTT. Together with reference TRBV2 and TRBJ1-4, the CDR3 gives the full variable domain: EPEVTQTPSHQVTQMGQEVILRCVPISNHLYFYWYRQILGQKVEFLVSFYNNEISEKSEIFDDQFSVERPDGSNFTLKIRSTKLEDSAMYFCASRIGQGEEKLFFGSGTQLSVL.

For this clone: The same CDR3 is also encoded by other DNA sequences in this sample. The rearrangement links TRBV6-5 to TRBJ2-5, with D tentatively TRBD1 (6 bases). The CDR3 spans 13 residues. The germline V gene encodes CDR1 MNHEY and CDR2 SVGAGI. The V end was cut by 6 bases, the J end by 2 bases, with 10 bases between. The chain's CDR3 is CASRRTVQETQYF. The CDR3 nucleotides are TGTGCCAGCAGGAGGACAGTTCAAGAGACCCAGTACTTC.

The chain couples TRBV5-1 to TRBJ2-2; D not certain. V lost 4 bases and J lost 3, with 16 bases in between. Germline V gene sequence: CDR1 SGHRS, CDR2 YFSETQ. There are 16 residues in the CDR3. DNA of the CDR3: TGCGCCAGCAGCGGACCGACGGGCCCTTACACCGGGGAGCTGTTTTTT. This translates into CASSGPTGPYTGELFF. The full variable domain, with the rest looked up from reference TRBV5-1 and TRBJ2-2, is KAGVTQTPRYLIKTRGQQVTLSCSPISGHRSVSWYQQTPGQGLQFLFEYFSETQRNKGNFPGRFSGRQFSNSRSEMNVSTLELGDSALYLCASSGPTGPYTGELFFGEGSRLTVL.

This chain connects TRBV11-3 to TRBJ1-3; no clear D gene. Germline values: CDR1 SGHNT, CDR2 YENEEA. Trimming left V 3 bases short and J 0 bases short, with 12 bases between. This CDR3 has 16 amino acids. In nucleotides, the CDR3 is TGTGCCAGCAGCTTGGTAAGTTGGTCCTCTGGAAACACCATATATTTT. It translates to CASSLVSWSSGNTIYF. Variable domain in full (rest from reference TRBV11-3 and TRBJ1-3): EAGVVQSPRYKIIEKKQPVAFWCNPISGHNTLYWYLQNLGQGPELLIRYENEEAVDDSQLPKDRFSAERLKGVDSTLKIQPAELGDSAVYLCASSLVSWSSGNTIYFGEGSWLTVV.

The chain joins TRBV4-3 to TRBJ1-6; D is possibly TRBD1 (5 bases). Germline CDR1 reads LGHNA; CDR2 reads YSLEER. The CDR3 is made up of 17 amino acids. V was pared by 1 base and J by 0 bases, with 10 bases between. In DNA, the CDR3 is TGCGCCAGCAGCCAAGGGGGGGGGAGCTCCTATAATTCACCCCTCCACTTT. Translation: CASSQGGGSSYNSPLHF.

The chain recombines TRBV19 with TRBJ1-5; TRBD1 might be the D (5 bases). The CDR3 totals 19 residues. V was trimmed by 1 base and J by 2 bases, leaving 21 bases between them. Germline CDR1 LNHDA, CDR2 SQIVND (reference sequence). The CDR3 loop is CASSIGSGRGGVGNQPQHF. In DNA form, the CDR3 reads TGTGCCAGTAGTATAGGGAGTGGGAGGGGAGGGGTCGGCAATCAGCCCCAGCATTTT.

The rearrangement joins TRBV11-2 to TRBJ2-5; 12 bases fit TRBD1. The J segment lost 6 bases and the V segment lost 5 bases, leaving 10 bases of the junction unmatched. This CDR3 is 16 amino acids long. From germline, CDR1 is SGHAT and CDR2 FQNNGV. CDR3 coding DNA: TGTGCCAGCAGCCCAGGAGGGACAGGGGGCTTGAAGACCCAGTACTTC. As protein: CASSPGGTGGLKTQYF.

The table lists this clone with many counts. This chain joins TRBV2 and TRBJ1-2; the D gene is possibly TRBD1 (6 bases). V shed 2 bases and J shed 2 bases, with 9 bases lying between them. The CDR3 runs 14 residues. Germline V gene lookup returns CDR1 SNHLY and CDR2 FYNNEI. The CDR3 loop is CASSESGVNYGYTF. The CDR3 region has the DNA TGTGCCAGCAGTGAATCAGGGGTCAACTATGGCTACACCTTC.

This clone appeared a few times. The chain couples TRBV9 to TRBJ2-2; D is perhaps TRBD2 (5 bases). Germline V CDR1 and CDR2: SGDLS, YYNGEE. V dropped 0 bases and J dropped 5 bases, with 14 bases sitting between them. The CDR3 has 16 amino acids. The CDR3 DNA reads TGTGCCAGCAGCGTAGTAGGTAGCGCCACGACCGGGGAGCTGTTTTTT. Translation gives CASSVVGSATTGELFF. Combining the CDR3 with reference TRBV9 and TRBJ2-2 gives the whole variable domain DSGVTQTPKHLITATGQRVTLRCSPRSGDLSVYWYQQSLDQGLQFLIQYYNGEERAKGNILERFSAQQFPDLHSELNLSSLELGDSALYFCASSVVGSATTGELFFGEGSRLTVL.

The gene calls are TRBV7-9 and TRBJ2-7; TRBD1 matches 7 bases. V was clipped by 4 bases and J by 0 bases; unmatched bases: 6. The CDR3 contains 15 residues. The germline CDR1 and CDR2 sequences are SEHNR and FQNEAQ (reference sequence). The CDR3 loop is CASSYRDSYSYEQYF. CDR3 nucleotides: TGTGCCAGCAGCTACCGGGACAGCTACTCCTACGAGCAGTACTTC.

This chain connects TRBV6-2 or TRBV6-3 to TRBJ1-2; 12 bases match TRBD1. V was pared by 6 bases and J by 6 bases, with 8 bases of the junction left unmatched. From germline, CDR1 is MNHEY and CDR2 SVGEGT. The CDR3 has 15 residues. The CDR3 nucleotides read TGTGCCAGCAGACCTCCGGGACAGGGGGCCCATGGCTACACCTTC. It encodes CASRPPGQGAHGYTF.

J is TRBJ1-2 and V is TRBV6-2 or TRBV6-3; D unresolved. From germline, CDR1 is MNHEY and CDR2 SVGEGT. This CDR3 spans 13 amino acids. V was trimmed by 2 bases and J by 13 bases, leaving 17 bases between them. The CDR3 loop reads CASSYRPGTPGTF. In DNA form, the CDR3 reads TGTGCCAGCAGTTACCGGCCAGGAACGCCTGGCACCTTC.

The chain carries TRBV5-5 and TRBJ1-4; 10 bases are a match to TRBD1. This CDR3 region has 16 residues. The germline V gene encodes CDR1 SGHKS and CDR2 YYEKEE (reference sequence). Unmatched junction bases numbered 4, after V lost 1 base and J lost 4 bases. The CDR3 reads CASSLPRDRGNEKLFF. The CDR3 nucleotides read TGTGCCAGCAGCTTGCCCCGGGACAGGGGTAATGAAAAACTGTTTTTT.

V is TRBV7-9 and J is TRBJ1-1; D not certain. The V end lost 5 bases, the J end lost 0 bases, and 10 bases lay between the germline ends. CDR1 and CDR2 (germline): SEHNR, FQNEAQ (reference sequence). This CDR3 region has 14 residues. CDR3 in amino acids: CASSRRTMNTEAFF. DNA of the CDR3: TGTGCCAGCAGCCGACGGACTATGAACACTGAAGCTTTCTTT. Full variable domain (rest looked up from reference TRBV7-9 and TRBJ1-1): DTGVSQNPRHKITKRGQNVTFRCDPISEHNRLYWYRQTLGQGPEFLTYFQNEAQLEKSRLLSDRFSAERPKGSFSTLEIQRTEQGDSAMYLCASSRRTMNTEAFFGQGTRLTVV.

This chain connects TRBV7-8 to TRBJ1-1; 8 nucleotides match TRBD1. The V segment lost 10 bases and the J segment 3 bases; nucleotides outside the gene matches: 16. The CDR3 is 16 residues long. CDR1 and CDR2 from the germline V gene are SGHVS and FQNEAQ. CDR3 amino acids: CATIKRNRGSDTEAFF. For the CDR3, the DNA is TGTGCCACCATTAAGCGGAACAGGGGGTCGGACACTGAAGCTTTCTTT.

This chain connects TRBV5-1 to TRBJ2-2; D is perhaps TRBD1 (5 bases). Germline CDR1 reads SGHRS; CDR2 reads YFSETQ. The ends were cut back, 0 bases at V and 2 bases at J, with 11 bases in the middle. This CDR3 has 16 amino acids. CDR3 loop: CASSLAGAKNTGELFF. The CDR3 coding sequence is TGCGCCAGCAGCTTGGCTGGGGCCAAAAACACCGGGGAGCTGTTTTTT.

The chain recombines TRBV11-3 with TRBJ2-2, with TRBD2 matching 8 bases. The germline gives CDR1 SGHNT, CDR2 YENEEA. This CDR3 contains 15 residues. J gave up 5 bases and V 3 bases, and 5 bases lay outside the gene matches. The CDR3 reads CASSFVTGGTGELFF. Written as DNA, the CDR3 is TGTGCCAGCAGCTTTGTGACGGGGGGGACCGGGGAGCTGTTTTTT.

CDR3 sequence: CASSQDSYEQYF. The CDR3 DNA reads as TGCGCCAGCAGCCAAGACAGCTACGAGCAGTACTTC. V and J are TRBV4-1 and TRBJ2-7, with no clear D. The V gene lost 0 bases and the J gene lost 3 bases, with 3 bases spanning the gap. The CDR3 contains 12 residues. Germline-derived CDR1 and CDR2 are MGHRA and YSYEKL.